The source of this T cell receptor beta chain is a study of blood T cell repertoires in COVID-19. Study summary: From T cells, B-cell-depleted T cells, or PBMCs came the material, which was cDNA or gDNA.

The count of this clone is one. Original methodology: Reference gene primer amplification gave nucleated cell count estimates. This table comes from immunoSEQ multiplex PCR, and its TCRdb copy is limited to in-frame clones, with some not included. Clone size and V and J calls were adopted from that table, with D and trimming inferred from the DNA. The data contain a few hundred thousand clones, roughly 87% of them singletons. CDR1 is SGHTA and CDR2 is FQGTGA in the germline V gene. Losses at the gene ends were 3 bases for V and 9 bases for J; bases not matched to a gene: 0. The CDR3 sequence is 13 residues long.

Sequencing was done on a sample of peripheral blood. This chain links TRBV7-3 with TRBJ1-6; TRBD1 agrees at 9 bases. The TCR was taken from a woman in her thirties or forties who had recovered from COVID-19. For the CDR3, the DNA is TGTGCCAGCAGCTTGGACAGGGGTTCACCCCTCCACTTT. This gives the protein CASSLDRGSPLHF.